The 2 T cell receptor beta chains below all came from one sample that was sequenced in a study of cytomegalovirus exposure and HLA in healthy donors. PCR amplification relied on 60 Vbeta primers (plus 13 Jbeta primers). Here immunoSEQ multiplex PCR was the method, and the copy in TCRdb shows in-frame clones only, minus some. The sample carries 150,000 to 200,000 clones, 81% recorded once. Source material: PBMCs. The source of these receptors is a man aged 45 to 65 in good health and CMV-seropositive.

V and J are TRBV19 and TRBJ1-4, with D tentatively TRBD1 (5 bases). V was trimmed by 5 bases and J by 1 base, leaving 8 bases between them. The germline gives CDR1 LNHDA, CDR2 SQIVND (reference sequence). The CDR3 runs 14 residues. Written as DNA, the CDR3 is TGTGCCAGTAGTGCTACAGGAACTAATGAAAAACTGTTTTTT. It encodes CASSATGTNEKLFF.

CDR3 region: CASSVGTGDQPQHF. CDR3 DNA sequence: TGTGCCAGCAGCGTAGGGACAGGTGATCAGCCCCAGCATTTT. The chain employs TRBV9 and TRBJ1-5; 7 bases match TRBD1. Losses at the gene ends were 0 bases for V and 5 bases for J; bases not matched to a gene: 2. From germline, CDR1 is SGDLS and CDR2 YYNGEE. The CDR3 runs to 14 residues.